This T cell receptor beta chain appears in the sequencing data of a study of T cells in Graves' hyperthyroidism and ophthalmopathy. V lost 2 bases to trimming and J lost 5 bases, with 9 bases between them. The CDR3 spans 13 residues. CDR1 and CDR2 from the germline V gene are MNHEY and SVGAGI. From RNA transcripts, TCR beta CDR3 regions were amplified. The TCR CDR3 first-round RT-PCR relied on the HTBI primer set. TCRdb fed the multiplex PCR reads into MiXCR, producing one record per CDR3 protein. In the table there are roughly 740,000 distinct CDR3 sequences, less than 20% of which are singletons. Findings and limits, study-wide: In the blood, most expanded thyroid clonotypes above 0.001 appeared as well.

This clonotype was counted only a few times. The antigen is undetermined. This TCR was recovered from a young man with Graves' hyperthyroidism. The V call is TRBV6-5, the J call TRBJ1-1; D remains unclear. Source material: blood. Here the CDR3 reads CASSYRRETEAFF. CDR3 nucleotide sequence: TGTGCCAGCAGTTACAGGAGGGAGACTGAAGCTTTCTTT.